The sequence of this T cell receptor beta chain was determined in a study of stem cell transplantation in POMP-related autoinflammatory disease. Study-wide background: Impaired MHC class I-dependent CD8+ differentiation was hypothesized from defective thymoproteasomes. CD8+ T cells were low and CD4+ cells naive-skewed before transplant.

Study-wide points: Across all analyzed T-cell subsets, patients with PRAID tended toward reduced diversity and increased clonality. Unique TRB V-J gene pairings were limited in number in patients with PRAID.

PRAID featured prominent immunodeficiency. Germline CDR1 is SGHNT and CDR2 is YYREEE (reference sequence). V shed 0 bases and J 7 bases; nucleotides not matched to a gene: 1. CDR3 length equals 15 residues. The protocol was immunoSEQ multiplex PCR, while the TCRdb copy is restricted to in-frame clones and leaves out a portion. The sample contains roughly 9,100 clones, approximately 90% of which appear only once. This clone was detected once. Its target is unknown. Sequenced material: CD8+ T cells from PBMCs, taken before stem cell transplantation. The V gene is TRBV5-4, the J gene TRBJ1-4; TRBD1 matches 12 bases. The source is a human donor with POMP-related autoinflammation and immune dysregulation (PRAID). CDR3 protein: CASSLGDRGPEKLFF. The CDR3 DNA follows: TGTGCCAGCAGCTTGGGGGACAGGGGGCCTGAAAAACTGTTTTTT.